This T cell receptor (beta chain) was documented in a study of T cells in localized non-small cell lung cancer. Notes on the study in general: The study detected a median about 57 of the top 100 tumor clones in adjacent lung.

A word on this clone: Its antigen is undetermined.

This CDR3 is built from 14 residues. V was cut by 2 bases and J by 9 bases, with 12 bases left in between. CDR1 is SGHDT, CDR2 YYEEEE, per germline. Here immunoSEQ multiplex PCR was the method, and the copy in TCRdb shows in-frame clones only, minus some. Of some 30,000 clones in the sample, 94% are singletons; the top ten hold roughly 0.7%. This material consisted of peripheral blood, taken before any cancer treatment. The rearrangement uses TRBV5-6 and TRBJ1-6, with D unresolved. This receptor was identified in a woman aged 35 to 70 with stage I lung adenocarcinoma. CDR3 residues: CASSFKGFSSPLHF. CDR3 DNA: TGTGCCAGCAGCTTTAAGGGTTTTAGTTCACCCCTCCACTTT.